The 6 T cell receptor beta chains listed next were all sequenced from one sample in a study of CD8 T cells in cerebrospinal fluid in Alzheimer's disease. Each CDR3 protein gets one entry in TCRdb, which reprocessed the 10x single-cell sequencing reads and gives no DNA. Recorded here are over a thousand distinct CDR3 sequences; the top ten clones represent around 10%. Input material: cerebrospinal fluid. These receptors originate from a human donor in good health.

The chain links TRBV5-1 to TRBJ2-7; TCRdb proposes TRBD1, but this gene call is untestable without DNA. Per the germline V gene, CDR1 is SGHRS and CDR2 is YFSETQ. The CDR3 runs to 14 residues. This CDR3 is CASSLGTGISEQYF.

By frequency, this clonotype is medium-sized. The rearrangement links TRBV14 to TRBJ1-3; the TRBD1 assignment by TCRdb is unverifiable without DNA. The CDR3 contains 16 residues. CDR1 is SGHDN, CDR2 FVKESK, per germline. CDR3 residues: CASSLGPGTSGNTIYF.

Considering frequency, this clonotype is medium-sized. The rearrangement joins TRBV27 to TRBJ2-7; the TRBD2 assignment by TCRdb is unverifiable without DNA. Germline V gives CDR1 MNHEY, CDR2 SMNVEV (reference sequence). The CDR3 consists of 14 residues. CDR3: CASSREASRLEQYF.

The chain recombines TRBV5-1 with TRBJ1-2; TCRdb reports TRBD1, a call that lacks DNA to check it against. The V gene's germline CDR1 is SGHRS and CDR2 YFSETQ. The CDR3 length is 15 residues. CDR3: CASGPYAGAGYGYTF.

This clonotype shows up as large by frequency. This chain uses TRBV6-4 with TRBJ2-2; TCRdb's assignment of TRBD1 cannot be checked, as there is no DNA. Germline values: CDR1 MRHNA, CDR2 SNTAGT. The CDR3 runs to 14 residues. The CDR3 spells CASSDTSGAGELFF.

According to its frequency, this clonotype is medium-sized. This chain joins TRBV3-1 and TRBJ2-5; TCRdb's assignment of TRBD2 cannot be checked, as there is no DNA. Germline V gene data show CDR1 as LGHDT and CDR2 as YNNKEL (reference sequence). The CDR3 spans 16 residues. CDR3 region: CASSPWTSGREETQYF.